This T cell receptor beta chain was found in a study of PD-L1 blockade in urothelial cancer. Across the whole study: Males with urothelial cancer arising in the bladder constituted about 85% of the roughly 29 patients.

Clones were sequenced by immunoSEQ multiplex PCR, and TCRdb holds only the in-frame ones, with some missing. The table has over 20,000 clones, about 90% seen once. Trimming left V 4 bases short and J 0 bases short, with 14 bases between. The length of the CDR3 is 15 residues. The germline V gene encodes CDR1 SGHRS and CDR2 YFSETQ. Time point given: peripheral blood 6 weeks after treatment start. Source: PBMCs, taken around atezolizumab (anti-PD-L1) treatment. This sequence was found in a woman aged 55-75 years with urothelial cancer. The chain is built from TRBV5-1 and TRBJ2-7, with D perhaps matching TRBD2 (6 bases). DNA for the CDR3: TGCGCCAGCAGCCGCGGGACTGCAACCTCCTACGAGCAGTACTTC. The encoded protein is CASSRGTATSYEQYF.